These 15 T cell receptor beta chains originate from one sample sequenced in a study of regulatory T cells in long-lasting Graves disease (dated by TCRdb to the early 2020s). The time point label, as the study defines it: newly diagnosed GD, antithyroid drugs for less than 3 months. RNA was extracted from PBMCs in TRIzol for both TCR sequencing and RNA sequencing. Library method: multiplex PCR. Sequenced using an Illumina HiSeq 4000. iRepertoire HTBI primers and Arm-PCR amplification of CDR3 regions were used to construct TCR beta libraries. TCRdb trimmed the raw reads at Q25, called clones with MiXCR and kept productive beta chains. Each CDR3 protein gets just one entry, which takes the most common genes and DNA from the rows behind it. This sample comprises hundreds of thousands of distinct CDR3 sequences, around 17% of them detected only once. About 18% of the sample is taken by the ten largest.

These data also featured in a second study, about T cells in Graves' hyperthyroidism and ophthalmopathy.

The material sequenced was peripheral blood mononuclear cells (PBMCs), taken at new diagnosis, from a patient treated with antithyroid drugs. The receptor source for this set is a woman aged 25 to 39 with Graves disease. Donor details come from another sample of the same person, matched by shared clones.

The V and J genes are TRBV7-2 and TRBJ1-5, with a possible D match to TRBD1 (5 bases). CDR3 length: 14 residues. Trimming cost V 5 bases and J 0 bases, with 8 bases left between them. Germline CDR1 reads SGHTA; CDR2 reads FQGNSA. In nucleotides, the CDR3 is TGTGCCAGCAGCACGGGGCCTAGCAATCAGCCCCAGCATTTT. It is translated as CASSTGPSNQPQHF.

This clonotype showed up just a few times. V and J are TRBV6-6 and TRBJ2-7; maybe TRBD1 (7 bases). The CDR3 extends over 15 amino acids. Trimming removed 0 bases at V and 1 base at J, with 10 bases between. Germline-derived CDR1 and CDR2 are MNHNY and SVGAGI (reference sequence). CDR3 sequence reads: CASSYSTGRSYEQYF. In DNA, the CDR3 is TGTGCCAGCAGTTACTCGACAGGGAGGTCCTACGAGCAGTACTTC.

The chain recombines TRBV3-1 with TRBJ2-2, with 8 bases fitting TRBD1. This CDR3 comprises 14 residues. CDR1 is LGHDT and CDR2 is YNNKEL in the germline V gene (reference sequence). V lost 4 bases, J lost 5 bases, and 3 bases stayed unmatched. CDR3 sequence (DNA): TGTGCCAGCAGCCCAAACAGGGGGACCGGGGAGCTGTTTTTT. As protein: CASSPNRGTGELFF.

Here the CDR3 reads CASSSRTGLSTDTQYF. CDR3 in DNA: TGTGCCAGCAGTTCTCGGACAGGGCTGAGCACAGATACGCAGTATTTT. The chain combines TRBV7-6 with TRBJ2-3, with 8 bases identical to TRBD1. V dropped 6 bases and J dropped 0; count of bases not matched to a gene: 8. Germline values: CDR1 SGHVS, CDR2 FNYEAQ. This CDR3 has 16 residues.

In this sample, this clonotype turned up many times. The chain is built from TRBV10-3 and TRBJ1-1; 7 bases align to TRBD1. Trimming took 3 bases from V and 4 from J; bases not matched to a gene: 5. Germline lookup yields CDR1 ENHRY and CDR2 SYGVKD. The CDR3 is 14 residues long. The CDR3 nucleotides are TGTGCCATCAGTGATACCACAGGGGTCACTGAAGCTTTCTTT. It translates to CAISDTTGVTEAFF.

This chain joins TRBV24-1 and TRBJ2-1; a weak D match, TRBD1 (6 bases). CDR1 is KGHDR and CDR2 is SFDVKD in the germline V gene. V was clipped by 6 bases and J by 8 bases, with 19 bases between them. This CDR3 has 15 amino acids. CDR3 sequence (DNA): TGTGCCACCAGTCCAGAAGGGGGACACAGGGATGAGCAGTTCTTC. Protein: CATSPEGGHRDEQFF.

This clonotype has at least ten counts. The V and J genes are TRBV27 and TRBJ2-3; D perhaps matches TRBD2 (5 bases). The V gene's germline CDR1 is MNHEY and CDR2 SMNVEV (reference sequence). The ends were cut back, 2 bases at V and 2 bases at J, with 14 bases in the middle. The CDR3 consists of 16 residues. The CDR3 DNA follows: TGTGCCAGCAGTTTAAGAGGGAGCGGAAACACAGATACGCAGTATTTT. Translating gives CASSLRGSGNTDTQYF.

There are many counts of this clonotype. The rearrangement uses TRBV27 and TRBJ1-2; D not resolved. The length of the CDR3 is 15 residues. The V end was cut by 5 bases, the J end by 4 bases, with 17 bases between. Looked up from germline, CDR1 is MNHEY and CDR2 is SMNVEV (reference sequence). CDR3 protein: CASSIGLGSSYGYTF. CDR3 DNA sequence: TGTGCCAGCAGTATCGGGTTGGGCAGCTCCTATGGCTACACCTTC.

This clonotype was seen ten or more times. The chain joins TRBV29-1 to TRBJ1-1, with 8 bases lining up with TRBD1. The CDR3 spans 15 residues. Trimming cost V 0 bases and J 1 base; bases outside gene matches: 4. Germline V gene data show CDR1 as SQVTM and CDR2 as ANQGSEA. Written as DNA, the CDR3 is TGCAGCGTTGAAGATCCTGGGACAGGGAACACTGAAGCTTTCTTT. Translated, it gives CSVEDPGTGNTEAFF.

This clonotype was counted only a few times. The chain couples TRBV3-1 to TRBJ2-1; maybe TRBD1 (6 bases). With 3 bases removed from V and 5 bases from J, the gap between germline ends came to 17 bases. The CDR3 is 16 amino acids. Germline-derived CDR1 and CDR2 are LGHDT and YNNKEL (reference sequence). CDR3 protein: CASSHPSVTGNNEQFF. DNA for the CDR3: TGTGCCAGCAGCCACCCCTCCGTGACAGGTAACAATGAGCAGTTCTTC.

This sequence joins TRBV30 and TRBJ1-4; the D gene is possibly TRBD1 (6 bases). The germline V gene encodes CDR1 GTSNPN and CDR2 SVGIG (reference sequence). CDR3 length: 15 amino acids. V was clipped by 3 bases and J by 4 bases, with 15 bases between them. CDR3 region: CAWSPLQGLNEKLFF. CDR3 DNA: TGTGCCTGGAGCCCCCTCCAGGGGCTTAATGAAAAACTGTTTTTT.

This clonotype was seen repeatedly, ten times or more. Here the CDR3 reads CASSSSENTEAFF. The DNA of the CDR3 is TGTGCCAGCAGCTCGTCGGAGAACACTGAAGCTTTCTTT. The genes are TRBV6-4 and TRBJ1-1; D is unclear. The CDR3 extends over 13 amino acids. CDR1 and CDR2 from the germline V gene are MRHNA and SNTAGT. Trimming left V 6 bases short and J 1 base short, with 9 bases between.

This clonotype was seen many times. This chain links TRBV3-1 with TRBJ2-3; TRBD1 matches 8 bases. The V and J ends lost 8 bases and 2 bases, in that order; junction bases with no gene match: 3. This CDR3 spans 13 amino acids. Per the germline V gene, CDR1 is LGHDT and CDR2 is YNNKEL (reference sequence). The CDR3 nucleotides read TGTGCCAGCCAGGGGGCACCCACAGATACGCAGTATTTT. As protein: CASQGAPTDTQYF.

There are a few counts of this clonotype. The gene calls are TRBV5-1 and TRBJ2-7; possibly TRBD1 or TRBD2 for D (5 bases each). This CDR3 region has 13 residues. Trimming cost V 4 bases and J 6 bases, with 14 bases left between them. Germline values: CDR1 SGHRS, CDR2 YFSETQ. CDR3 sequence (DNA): TGCGCCAGCAGCGACTCAACTAGGGGCGAGCAGTACTTC. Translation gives CASSDSTRGEQYF.

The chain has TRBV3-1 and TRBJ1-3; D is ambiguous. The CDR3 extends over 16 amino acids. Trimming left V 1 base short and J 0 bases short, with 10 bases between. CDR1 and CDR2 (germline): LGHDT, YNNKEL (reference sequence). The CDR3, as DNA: TGTGCCAGCAGCCAAGCGGAAAAACTCTCTGGAAACACCATATATTTT. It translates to CASSQAEKLSGNTIYF. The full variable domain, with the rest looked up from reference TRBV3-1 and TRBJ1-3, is DTAVSQTPKYLVTQMGNDKSIKCEQNLGHDTMYWYKQDSKKFLKIMFSYNNKELIINETVPNRFSPKSPDKAHLNLHINSLELGDSAVYFCASSQAEKLSGNTIYFGEGSWLTVV.